This TCR beta chain was recorded in a study of blood T cell repertoires in COVID-19. The data were produced by immunoSEQ multiplex PCR, yet TCRdb's version contains in-frame clones alone and is incomplete. In the table there are roughly 80,000 clones, 76% of which are singletons. Germline CDR1 reads SQVTM; CDR2 reads ANQGSEA. The CDR3 is 14 amino acids. Trimming at V came to 7 bases and at J to 2 bases, leaving 6 bases not matched to a gene. V gene TRBV29-1 combines with J gene TRBJ2-5; 11 bases align to TRBD2. What was sequenced was peripheral blood. This clonotype was sampled from a man between 70 and 80 years old with active or convalescent COVID-19. Here the CDR3 DNA reads TGCAGCGCCCCCTTAGCGGGGGGGCAAGAGACCCAGTACTTC. Translating gives CSAPLAGGQETQYF.